What follows are 19 T cell receptor beta chains derived from one specimen sequenced in a study of blood T cell repertoires in COVID-19. The protocol was immunoSEQ multiplex PCR, while the TCRdb copy is restricted to in-frame clones and leaves out a portion. The sample holds about 380,000 clones, 90% seen once. The sequencing input was peripheral blood. Source of these receptors: a man between 18 and 35 years old with active or convalescent COVID-19.

This rearrangement joins TRBV3-1 (or the pseudogene TRBV3-2) to TRBJ2-7, with D possibly matching TRBD2 (6 bases). The germline V and J ends were trimmed by 4 bases and 4 bases, with 20 bases remaining between them. CDR1 LGHDT and CDR2 YNNKEL come from the germline V gene (reference sequence). CDR3 length equals 16 residues. This CDR3 reads CASSRGGWGGQYEQYF. The DNA for the CDR3 is TGTGCCAGCAGCCGTGGGGGGTGGGGAGGCCAATACGAGCAGTACTTC.

CDR3: CASSQFSEDTIYF. DNA for the CDR3: TGTGCCAGCAGCCAGTTTAGCGAGGACACCATATATTTT. The chain recombines TRBV7-2 with TRBJ1-3, with D unresolved. From germline, CDR1 is SGHTA and CDR2 FQGNSA. Trimming shortened V by 5 bases and J by 8 bases, and 13 bases separated the two germline ends. This CDR3 spans 13 amino acids.

The chain carries TRBV15 and TRBJ1-2; possibly TRBD1 for D (6 bases). The V end was cut by 2 bases, the J end by 1 base, with 14 bases between. Per germline, CDR1 LNHNV and CDR2 YYDKDF (reference sequence). The CDR3 is made up of 16 amino acids. Here the CDR3 reads CATSRNRVGVNYGYTF. In DNA form, the CDR3 reads TGTGCCACCAGCAGAAACAGGGTAGGGGTTAACTATGGCTACACCTTC.

This sequence joins TRBV28 and TRBJ2-4, with 9 bases identical to TRBD1. This CDR3 comprises 15 residues. The germline CDR1 and CDR2 sequences are MDHEN and SYDVKM. The V gene end was trimmed by 7 bases and the J gene end by 3 bases; junction bases not matched to a gene: 7. The DNA of the CDR3 is TGTGCCAGCATGGGGACAGGGTTGGTCAAAAACATTCAGTACTTC. Encoded protein: CASMGTGLVKNIQYF.

The V gene is TRBV6-6, the J gene TRBJ2-7; D is possibly TRBD2 (6 bases). The CDR3 has 13 amino acids. Germline CDR1 reads MNHNY; CDR2 reads SVGAGI (reference sequence). Trimming cost V 6 bases and J 4 bases, with 13 bases left between them. The CDR3 here is CASRRTGEYEQYF. The DNA of the CDR3 is TGTGCCAGCAGGCGGACGGGGGAGTACGAGCAGTACTTC.

The V and J genes are TRBV15 and TRBJ1-4, with a possible D match to TRBD1 (5 bases). Germline V lookup: CDR1 LNHNV, CDR2 YYDKDF (reference sequence). CDR3 length: 14 amino acids. V was clipped by 8 bases and J by 4 bases, with 14 bases between them. CDR3 amino acids: CATQRTDNNEKLFF. The CDR3 DNA is TGTGCCACCCAGAGGACGGACAATAATGAAAAACTGTTTTTT.

The chain combines TRBV5-1 with TRBJ2-7; 10 bases line up with TRBD1. V lost 3 bases to trimming and J lost 3 bases; unmatched junction nucleotides: 6. CDR1 is SGHRS, CDR2 YFSETQ, per germline. The CDR3 has 15 amino acids. CDR3 amino acids: CASSSLTGGVYEQYF. In DNA, the CDR3 is TGCGCCAGCAGCTCCCTGACAGGGGGCGTCTACGAGCAGTACTTC.

V gene TRBV5-4 combines with J gene TRBJ2-2; 11 bases fit TRBD2. The CDR3 spans 15 residues. The V segment lost 5 bases and the J segment 4 bases; nucleotides outside the gene matches: 4. In germline, CDR1 is SGHNT, CDR2 YYREEE (reference sequence). The CDR3 protein is CASREGTSGTGELFF. The CDR3 DNA is TGTGCCAGCAGGGAGGGGACTAGCGGCACCGGGGAGCTGTTTTTT.

The chain joins TRBV19 to TRBJ1-1; D unresolved. The CDR3 consists of 15 residues. CDR1 is LNHDA and CDR2 is SQIVND in the germline V gene (reference sequence). V was shortened by 3 bases and J by 4 bases, with 15 bases between the two germline ends. The DNA for the CDR3 is TGTGCCAGTAGTATCATCGGACTTACGGGCACTGAAGCTTTCTTT. Amino acids: CASSIIGLTGTEAFF.

This chain connects TRBV24-1 to TRBJ2-2; possible D gene TRBD2, 5 bases. V lost 3 bases and J 8 bases, leaving 15 bases between the germline ends. Germline lookup yields CDR1 KGHDR and CDR2 SFDVKD. The CDR3 consists of 15 residues. The CDR3 bases are TGTGCCACCAGTGATATTCCTCGGGGAAGGGGGGAGCTGTTTTTT. It is translated as CATSDIPRGRGELFF.

The chain is built from TRBV7-9 and TRBJ2-7, with 9 bases that match TRBD1. Germline trimming cut 4 bases from V and 0 bases from J; bases unmatched to any gene: 4. Per the germline V gene, CDR1 is SEHNR and CDR2 is FQNEAQ (reference sequence). The CDR3 covers 15 residues. The CDR3 reads CASSSRQGDSYEQYF. The DNA of the CDR3 is TGTGCCAGCAGCTCTAGACAGGGGGACTCCTACGAGCAGTACTTC.

This chain uses TRBV10-1 with TRBJ2-7, with 13 bases matching TRBD2. This CDR3 has 17 amino acids. The germline V gene has CDR1 WNHNN and CDR2 SYGVQD (reference sequence). V trimming: 6 bases; J trimming: 3 bases; junction bases outside the gene matches: 11. DNA of the CDR3: TGCGCCAGCAGAGACCCATGGACTAGCGGGAGTGTCTACGAGCAGTACTTC. Its translation: CASRDPWTSGSVYEQYF.

V gene TRBV28 combines with J gene TRBJ2-5; 9 bases agree with TRBD1. This CDR3 region has 14 residues. With 6 bases clipped from V and 3 bases from J, the junction kept 5 bases outside the gene matches. Germline loops: CDR1 MDHEN, CDR2 SYDVKM. The CDR3 here is CASRRGQGEETQYF. In DNA form, the CDR3 reads TGTGCCAGCAGGAGGGGACAGGGAGAAGAGACCCAGTACTTC.

The chain has TRBV28 and TRBJ2-7, with 12 bases lining up with TRBD2. Trimming removed 10 bases from V and 3 bases from J; junction bases left unmatched: 4. The CDR3 has 13 residues. Germline V gene data show CDR1 as MDHEN and CDR2 as SYDVKM. The CDR3 here is CATGLAGNYEQYF. The DNA of the CDR3 is TGTGCCACAGGACTAGCGGGAAACTACGAGCAGTACTTC.

The chain links TRBV9 to TRBJ2-7; D ambiguous. CDR3 length equals 12 residues. With 3 bases removed from V and 5 bases from J, the gap between germline ends came to 9 bases. The germline V gene has CDR1 SGDLS and CDR2 YYNGEE. CDR3 sequence reads: CASSAVEDEQYF. CDR3 DNA: TGTGCCAGCAGCGCAGTCGAGGACGAGCAGTACTTC. The entire variable domain, with the rest obtained from reference TRBV9 and TRBJ2-7, is as follows: DSGVTQTPKHLITATGQRVTLRCSPRSGDLSVYWYQQSLDQGLQFLIQYYNGEERAKGNILERFSAQQFPDLHSELNLSSLELGDSALYFCASSAVEDEQYFGPGTRLTVT.

This rearrangement joins TRBV24-1 to TRBJ2-5, with D perhaps matching TRBD1 (6 bases). Trimming pared 0 bases from V and 3 bases from J, leaving 16 bases between. Looked up from germline, CDR1 is KGHDR and CDR2 is SFDVKD. The CDR3 runs 17 residues. The DNA for the CDR3 is TGTGCCACCAGTGATTTGATAGCCAGGGGTGGGAAAGAGACCCAGTACTTC. This codes for CATSDLIARGGKETQYF.

The V and J genes are TRBV5-6 and TRBJ2-5; TRBD2 might be the D (5 bases). The CDR3 is 17 amino acids. V dropped 2 bases and J dropped 3 bases, with 20 bases sitting between them. Germline loops: CDR1 SGHDT, CDR2 YYEEEE. The CDR3 region has the DNA TGTGCCAGCAGCTTATTAACGGGTCTCGACGGGGAAGAGACCCAGTACTTC. Its translation: CASSLLTGLDGEETQYF.

The chain uses TRBV4-3 and TRBJ2-7, with D tentatively TRBD2 (6 bases). Germline CDR1 reads LGHNA; CDR2 reads YSLEER. V was cut by 0 bases and J by 2 bases, with 14 bases left in between. The CDR3 has 16 amino acids. This CDR3 is CASSQDLTGEAYEQYF. The CDR3 DNA reads as TGCGCCAGCAGCCAAGATCTGACGGGGGAGGCCTACGAGCAGTACTTC.

The rearrangement uses TRBV6-5 and TRBJ2-5, with TRBD1 matching 8 bases. Looked up from germline, CDR1 is MNHEY and CDR2 is SVGAGI. J was trimmed by 5 bases and V by 6 bases; bases with no gene match: 5. The CDR3 extends over 13 amino acids. Written as DNA, the CDR3 is TGTGCCAGCAGAAGACAGGGGAAGGAGACCCAGTACTTC. Translating it yields CASRRQGKETQYF.